The 9 T cell receptor beta chains given below trace back to one sample, sequenced in a study of blood T cells in healthy people across ages (dated by TCRdb to between 2014 and 2017). Preparation of the library involved 5' RACE. Sequenced using an Illumina HiSeq 2500. A second PCR of roughly 7 to 12 cycles was performed with a sample-barcoded 5' primer and a J-beta primer mix. In TCRdb, the public reads were trimmed at Q25 with fastp and aligned with MiXCR, with productive beta chains retained. Duplicate CDR3 protein sequences are folded into a single record with the most common DNA and genes. Recorded for this sample are roughly 720,000 distinct CDR3 sequences; roughly 50% of them occurred a single time. The ten largest clones capture approximately 40% of the sample. Sequencing was done on a sample of blood. The source of these receptors is a man older than 75 in good health.

This clonotype showed up just a few times. The genes are TRBV6-1 and TRBJ2-5; a possible D gene is TRBD1 (6 bases). Germline CDR1 reads MNHNS; CDR2 reads SASEGT. With 4 bases removed from V and 2 bases from J, the gap between germline ends came to 14 bases. This CDR3 region has 15 residues. This CDR3 is CASSVWTAEQETQYF. The CDR3 DNA reads as TGTGCCAGCAGTGTGTGGACAGCGGAACAAGAGACCCAGTACTTC.

The count of this clonotype is one. The rearrangement links TRBV2 to TRBJ1-2; 7 bases are shared with TRBD1. The CDR3 has 14 amino acids. Trimming took 3 bases from V and 4 from J; bases not matched to a gene: 5. The germline V gene has CDR1 SNHLY and CDR2 FYNNEI. Here the CDR3 reads CASSDRGDAYGYTF. In nucleotides, the CDR3 is TGTGCCAGCAGTGACAGGGGGGATGCCTATGGCTACACCTTC.

V and J are TRBV30 and TRBJ1-1; no definite D call. The V and J ends lost 3 bases and 4 bases respectively, with 18 bases between them. CDR1 is GTSNPN, CDR2 SVGIG, per germline (reference sequence). The CDR3 spans 15 residues. The CDR3 region is CAWSTENSSGTEAFF. CDR3 bases: TGTGCCTGGAGCACAGAGAATTCTTCGGGCACTGAAGCTTTCTTT.

The chain joins TRBV7-9 to TRBJ1-1; 9 bases line up with TRBD1. CDR1 and CDR2 (germline): SEHNR, FQNEAQ (reference sequence). The V segment lost 1 base and the J segment 0 bases; nucleotides outside the gene matches: 6. This CDR3 has 17 residues. Written as DNA, the CDR3 is TGTGCCAGCAGCTTAGTGGGACAGGGAATTATGAACACTGAAGCTTTCTTT. Its protein is CASSLVGQGIMNTEAFF.

The V call is TRBV15, the J call TRBJ2-5, with D maybe TRBD1 (8 bases). Germline V gives CDR1 LNHNV, CDR2 YYDKDF (reference sequence). Trimming removed 4 bases from V and 11 bases from J, with 20 bases in between. This CDR3 contains 14 residues. The CDR3 DNA follows: TGTGCCACCAGCACCTACAGGGGGGGCGGTGAGCAGTACTTC. This gives the protein CATSTYRGGGEQYF. The complete variable domain, with remaining parts taken from reference TRBV15 and TRBJ2-5, reads DAMVIQNPRYQVTQFGKPVTLSCSQTLNHNVMYWYQQKSSQAPKLLFHYYDKDFNNEADTPDNFQSRRPNTSFCFLDIRSPGLGDTAMYLCATSTYRGGGEQYFGPGTRLLVL.

This clonotype was observed a few times. Written as DNA, the CDR3 is TGTGCCAGCAGCTTATATTTGGACTCTCAGGAGCAGTTCTTC. Amino acids: CASSLYLDSQEQFF. This chain connects TRBV7-9 to TRBJ2-1, with a tentative D call TRBD2 (5 bases). Germline loops: CDR1 SEHNR, CDR2 FQNEAQ (reference sequence). The germline V and J ends were trimmed by 2 bases and 10 bases, with 15 bases remaining between them. The CDR3 runs 14 residues.

This sequence joins TRBV5-6 and TRBJ2-1; 7 bases agree with TRBD1. CDR3 length: 17 residues. Germline V gene data show CDR1 as SGHDT and CDR2 as YYEEEE. Trimming removed 1 base from V and 6 bases from J; junction bases left unmatched: 13. CDR3 coding DNA: TGTGCCAGCAGCTTGATCATAGACAGGGTGAAAGGCAATGAGCAGTTCTTC. Its protein product is CASSLIIDRVKGNEQFF. The full variable domain, with the rest looked up from reference TRBV5-6 and TRBJ2-1, is DAGVTQSPTHLIKTRGQQVTLRCSPKSGHDTVSWYQQALGQGPQFIFQYYEEEERQRGNFPDRFSGHQFPNYSSELNVNALLLGDSALYLCASSLIIDRVKGNEQFFGPGTRLTVL.

The chain joins TRBV2 to TRBJ2-7; 9 bases are shared with TRBD1. The DNA end lines up better with TRBJ2-5; the J call may be wrong. Germline V gives CDR1 SNHLY, CDR2 FYNNEI. This CDR3 is built from 14 residues. Written as DNA, the CDR3 is TGTGCCAGCAGGGATCGGACAGGGGAAGAGACCCAGTACTTC. This sequence encodes CASRDRTGEETQYF.

This clonotype was recorded a few times. CDR3 in amino acids: CAISGRDPQSRNEQYF. CDR3 sequence (DNA): TGTGCCATCAGTGGCCGGGACCCCCAATCGAGGAACGAGCAGTACTTC. The V call is TRBV10-3, the J call TRBJ2-7; D may match TRBD1 or TRBD2 (5 bases each). V lost 4 bases and J 5 bases, leaving 21 bases between the germline ends. Germline V gene lookup returns CDR1 ENHRY and CDR2 SYGVKD. The CDR3 consists of 16 residues.